This TCR beta chain was recorded in a study of T-cell reconstitution after alpha-beta-depleted transplantation in children. Findings and caveats of the study: Newly generated T cells supplied most T-cell counts and diversity one year post-transplant.

This clonotype was seen more than once but under ten times. Its specificity is unknown. Unique molecular identifiers were used to barcode this TCRbeta library. TCRdb re-called the PCR reads with MiXCR, one entry per CDR3 protein. This repertoire shows roughly 49,000 distinct CDR3 sequences, roughly 8.7% found once; its top ten account for 25% to 30%. V lost 6 bases and J lost 5; bases outside the gene matches: 7. Per germline, CDR1 KGHSH and CDR2 LQKENI. The CDR3 is 14 residues long. The chain couples TRBV18 to TRBJ1-2; 9 bases are shared with TRBD1. The specimen was PBMCs, mostly from graft donor cells, collected 60 days after TCRalphabeta/CD19-depleted stem cell transplant. The TCR comes from a male patient between 2 and 10 years old who had a stem cell transplant for chronic granulomatous disease, so the T cells may come from the graft donor. CDR3 nucleotides: TGTGCCAGCTCCCGGGACAGGGATGTATATGGCTACACCTTC. Translating it yields CASSRDRDVYGYTF.